The 7 T cell receptor beta chains below were found in one sample sequenced in a study of human T cells and chemical hapten exposure. Time point defined: pre-sensitization, week 0. The treatment here: therapeutic diphenylcyclopropenone sensitization with weekly scalp DPC. MiXCR, run by TCRdb on the RACE reads, gives a single entry per CDR3 protein. The sample lists approximately 370,000 distinct CDR3 sequences, 5.5% seen once, with about 8.7% in the top ten. Here the sequenced sample was whole blood, taken in connection with sensitization to the hapten diphenylcyclopropenone (DPC). These receptor sequences come from a woman younger than 35 with alopecia areata. Some clones in this sample may be carry-over from other donors' samples.

The genes are TRBV20-1 and TRBJ1-6; possible D gene TRBD1, 5 bases. This CDR3 is built from 18 residues. Germline V gene sequence: CDR1 DFQATT, CDR2 SNEGSKA (reference sequence). The V and J ends lost 3 bases and 0 bases respectively, with 18 bases between them. The CDR3, as DNA: TGCAGTGCTAGGCCGAGGGGTTGGCTGAGCTCCTATAATTCACCCCTCCACTTT. Translated: CSARPRGWLSSYNSPLHF.

Ten or more counts support this clonotype. V usage is TRBV12-3 or TRBV12-4 and J usage is TRBJ1-1; TRBD1 matches at 8 bases. J was trimmed by 6 bases and V by 5 bases; bases with no gene match: 2. The CDR3 has 12 residues. The CDR3 coding sequence is TGTGCCAGCAGTCAGGGGGCGGCTGAAGCTTTCTTT. This gives the protein CASSQGAAEAFF.

This clonotype was recorded at least ten times. The chain joins TRBV21-1 to TRBJ1-2. TRBV21-1 is reported as a pseudogene. The CDR3 sequence is 14 residues long. Here the CDR3 DNA reads TGTGCCAGCAGCAAAGTGGTCAACCACTATGGCTACACCTTC. It specifies CASSKVVNHYGYTF.

This clonotype was detected many times. The J gene is TRBJ1-2, the V gene TRBV7-2; D perhaps matches TRBD1 (6 bases). Trimming took 2 bases from V and 4 from J, leaving 11 bases between them. The length of the CDR3 is 14 residues. CDR1 is SGHTA and CDR2 is FQGNSA in the germline V gene. CDR3 sequence reads: CASSLSTGIYGYTF. CDR3 DNA sequence: TGTGCCAGCAGCTTATCAACAGGGATCTATGGCTACACCTTC.

This clonotype was observed a handful of times. The rearrangement joins TRBV29-1 to TRBJ2-7, with 7 positions matching TRBD1. Germline values: CDR1 SQVTM, CDR2 ANQGSEA. After removal of 4 bases from V and 3 bases from J, the junction contained 9 bases not matched to a gene. The CDR3 sequence is 14 residues long. CDR3 sequence (DNA): TGCAGCGTTGTGGTCGACAGGGAGTACTACGAGCAGTACTTC. Translation gives CSVVVDREYYEQYF.

This clonotype came up a few times. CDR3 amino acids: CASSPASSNQPQHF. The CDR3 nucleotides are TGTGCCAGCAGTCCGGCTTCTAGCAATCAGCCCCAGCATTTT. The V call is TRBV12-3 or TRBV12-4, the J call TRBJ1-5; D is undetermined. V lost 5 bases, J lost 0 bases, and 8 bases lay in between. This CDR3 comprises 14 residues.

This clonotype appeared a few times. V and J are TRBV7-2 and TRBJ2-3; 10 bases line up with TRBD2. Trimming at V came to 1 base and at J to 6 bases, leaving 4 bases not matched to a gene. The CDR3 consists of 15 residues. Germline-derived CDR1 and CDR2 are SGHTA and FQGNSA. The DNA for the CDR3 is TGTGCCAGCAGCTTAGTTACTAGCGGGATGGATACGCAGTATTTT. It is translated as CASSLVTSGMDTQYF.